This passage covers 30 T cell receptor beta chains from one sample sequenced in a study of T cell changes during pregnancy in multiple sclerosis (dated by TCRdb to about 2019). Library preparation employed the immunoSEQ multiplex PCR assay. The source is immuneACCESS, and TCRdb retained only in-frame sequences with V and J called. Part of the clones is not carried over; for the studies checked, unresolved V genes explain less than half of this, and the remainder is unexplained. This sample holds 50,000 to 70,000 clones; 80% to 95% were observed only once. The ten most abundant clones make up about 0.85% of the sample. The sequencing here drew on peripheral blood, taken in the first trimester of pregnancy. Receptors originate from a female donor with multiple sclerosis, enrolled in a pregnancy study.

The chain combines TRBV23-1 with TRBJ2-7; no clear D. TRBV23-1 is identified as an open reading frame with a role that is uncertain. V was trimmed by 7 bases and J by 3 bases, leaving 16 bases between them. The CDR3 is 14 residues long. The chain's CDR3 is CASTFLVPSYEQYF. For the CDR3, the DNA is TGCGCCAGCACTTTCTTAGTTCCGAGCTACGAGCAGTACTTC.

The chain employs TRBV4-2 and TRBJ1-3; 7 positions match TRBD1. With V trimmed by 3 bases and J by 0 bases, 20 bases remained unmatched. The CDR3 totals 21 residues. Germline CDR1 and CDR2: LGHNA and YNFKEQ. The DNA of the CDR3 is TGTGCCAGCAGCCAGGTTCCGGGACAGAGATTATTAATTGACTCTGGAAACACCATATATTTT. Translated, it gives CASSQVPGQRLLIDSGNTIYF.

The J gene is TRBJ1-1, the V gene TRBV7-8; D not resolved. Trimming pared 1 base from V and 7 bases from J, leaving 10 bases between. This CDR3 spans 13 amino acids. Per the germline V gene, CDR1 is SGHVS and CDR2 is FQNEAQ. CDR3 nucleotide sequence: TGTGCCAGCAGCTTAGTAAGTCAGGATGAAGCTTTCTTT. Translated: CASSLVSQDEAFF.

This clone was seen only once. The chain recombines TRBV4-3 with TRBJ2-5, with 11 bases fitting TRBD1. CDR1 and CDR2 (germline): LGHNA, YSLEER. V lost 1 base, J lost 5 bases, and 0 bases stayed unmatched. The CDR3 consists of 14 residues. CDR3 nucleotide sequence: TGCGCCAGCAGCCAAGGGGACAGGGGGGAGACCCAGTACTTC. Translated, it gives CASSQGDRGETQYF.

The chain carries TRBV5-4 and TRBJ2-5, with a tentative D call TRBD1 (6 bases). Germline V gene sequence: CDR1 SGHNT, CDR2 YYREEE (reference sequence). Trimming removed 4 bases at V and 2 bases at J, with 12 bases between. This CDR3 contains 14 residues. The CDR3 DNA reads TGTGCCAGCAGCATCGGGACATCTCAAGAGACCCAGTACTTC. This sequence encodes CASSIGTSQETQYF.

CDR3 in amino acids: CASSSMTSINEQYF. CDR3 in DNA: TGCGCCAGCAGCTCCATGACTAGTATCAACGAGCAGTACTTC. This chain joins TRBV5-1 and TRBJ2-7; possibly TRBD2 for D (6 bases). V shed 3 bases and J shed 5 bases, with 15 bases lying between them. Germline loops: CDR1 SGHRS, CDR2 YFSETQ. The CDR3 runs 14 residues.

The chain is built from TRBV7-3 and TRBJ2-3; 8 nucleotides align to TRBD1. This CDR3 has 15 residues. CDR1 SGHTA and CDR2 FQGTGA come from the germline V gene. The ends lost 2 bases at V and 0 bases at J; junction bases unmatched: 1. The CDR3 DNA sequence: TGTGCCAGCAGCTTACGACAGGGGAGCACAGATACGCAGTATTTT. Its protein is CASSLRQGSTDTQYF. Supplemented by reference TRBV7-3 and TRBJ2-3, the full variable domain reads GAGVSQTPSNKVTEKGKYVELRCDPISGHTALYWYRQSLGQGPEFLIYFQGTGAADDSGLPNDRFFAVRPEGSVSTLKIQRTERGDSAVYLCASSLRQGSTDTQYFGPGTRLTVL.

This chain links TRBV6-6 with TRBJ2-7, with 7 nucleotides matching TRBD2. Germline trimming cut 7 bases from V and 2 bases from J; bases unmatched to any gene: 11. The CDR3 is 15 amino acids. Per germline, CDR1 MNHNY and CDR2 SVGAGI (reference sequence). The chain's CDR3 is CASTRAQGGTYEQYF. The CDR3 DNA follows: TGTGCCAGCACTCGGGCCCAGGGAGGGACCTACGAGCAGTACTTC.

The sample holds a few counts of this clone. The CDR3 sequence is CASSEIAGSSDTQYF. As DNA, the CDR3 is TGTGCCAGCAGTGAGATAGCGGGGTCGTCAGATACGCAGTATTTT. The rearrangement links TRBV6-4 to TRBJ2-3; the match to TRBD2 covers 8 bases. Losses at the gene ends were 3 bases for V and 4 bases for J; bases not matched to a gene: 6. Germline assignment: CDR1 MRHNA and CDR2 SNTAGT. This CDR3 is built from 15 residues.

The CDR3 bases are TGTGCCAGCAGCTCCAGGACAGGGGGCCTCTCCTACGAGCAGTACTTC. It codes for CASSSRTGGLSYEQYF. V and J are TRBV13 and TRBJ2-7; 11 bases align to TRBD1. V trimming: 4 bases; J trimming: 0 bases; junction bases outside the gene matches: 5. From germline, CDR1 is PRHDT and CDR2 FYEKMQ (reference sequence). The CDR3 has 16 amino acids.

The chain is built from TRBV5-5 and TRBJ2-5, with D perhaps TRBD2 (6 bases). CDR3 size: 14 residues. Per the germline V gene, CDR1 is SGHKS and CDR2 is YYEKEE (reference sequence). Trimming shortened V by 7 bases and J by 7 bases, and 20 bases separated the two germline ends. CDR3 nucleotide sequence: TGTGCCAGCGTGGGCGGTCGGCTCGGGGGGACCCAGTACTTC. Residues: CASVGGRLGGTQYF.

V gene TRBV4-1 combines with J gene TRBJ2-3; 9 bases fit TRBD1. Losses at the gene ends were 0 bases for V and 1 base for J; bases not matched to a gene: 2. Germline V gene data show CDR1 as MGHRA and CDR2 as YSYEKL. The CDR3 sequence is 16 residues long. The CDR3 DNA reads TGCGCCAGCAGCCAAGAGGGGACAGGGCGCACAGATACGCAGTATTTT. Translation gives CASSQEGTGRTDTQYF.

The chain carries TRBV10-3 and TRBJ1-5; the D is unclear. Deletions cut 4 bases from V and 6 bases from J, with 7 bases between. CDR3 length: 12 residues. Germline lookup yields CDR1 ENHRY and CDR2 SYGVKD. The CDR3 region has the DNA TGTGCCATCAGTGGGGGAGGTCAGCCCCAGCATTTT. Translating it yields CAISGGGQPQHF.

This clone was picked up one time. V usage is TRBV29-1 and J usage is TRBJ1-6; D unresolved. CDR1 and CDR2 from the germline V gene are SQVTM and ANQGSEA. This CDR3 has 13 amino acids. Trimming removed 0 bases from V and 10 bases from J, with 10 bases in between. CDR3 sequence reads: CSVEDLPGSPLHF. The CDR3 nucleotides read TGCAGCGTTGAAGATCTCCCGGGGTCACCCCTCCACTTT.

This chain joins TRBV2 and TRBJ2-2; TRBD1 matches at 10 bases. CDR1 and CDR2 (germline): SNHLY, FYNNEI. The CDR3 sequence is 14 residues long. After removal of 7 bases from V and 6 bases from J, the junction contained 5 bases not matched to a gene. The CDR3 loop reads CASMRTGGAGELFF. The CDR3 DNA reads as TGTGCCAGCATGAGGACAGGGGGGGCCGGGGAGCTGTTTTTT. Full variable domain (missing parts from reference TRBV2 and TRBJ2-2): EPEVTQTPSHQVTQMGQEVILRCVPISNHLYFYWYRQILGQKVEFLVSFYNNEISEKSEIFDDQFSVERPDGSNFTLKIRSTKLEDSAMYFCASMRTGGAGELFFGEGSRLTVL.

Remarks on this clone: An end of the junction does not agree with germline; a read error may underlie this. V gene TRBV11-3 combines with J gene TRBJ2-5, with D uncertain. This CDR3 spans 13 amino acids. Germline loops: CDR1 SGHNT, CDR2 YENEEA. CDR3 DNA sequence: TGTGCCAGTAGCTATTTGGCCCAAGAGACCCAGTACTTC. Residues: CASSYLAQETQYF. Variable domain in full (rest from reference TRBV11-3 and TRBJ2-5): EAGVVQSPRYKIIEKKQPVAFWCNPISGHNTLYWYLQNLGQGPELLIRYENEEAVDDSQLPKDRFSAERLKGVDSTLKIQPAELGDSAVYLCASSYLAQETQYFGPGTRLLVL.

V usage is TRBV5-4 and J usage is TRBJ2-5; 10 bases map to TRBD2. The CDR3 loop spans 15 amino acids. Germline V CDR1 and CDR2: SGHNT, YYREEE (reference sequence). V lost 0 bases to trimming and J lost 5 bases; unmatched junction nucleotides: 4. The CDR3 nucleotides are TGTGCCAGCAGCTTGGACCTAGCGGGGGTGGAGACCCAGTACTTC. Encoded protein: CASSLDLAGVETQYF.

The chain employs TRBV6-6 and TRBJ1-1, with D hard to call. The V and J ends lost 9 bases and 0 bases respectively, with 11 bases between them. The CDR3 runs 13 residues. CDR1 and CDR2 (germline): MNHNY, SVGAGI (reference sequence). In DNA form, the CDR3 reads TGTGCCAGTAAGGCAGGCTTGAACACTGAAGCTTTCTTT. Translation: CASKAGLNTEAFF.

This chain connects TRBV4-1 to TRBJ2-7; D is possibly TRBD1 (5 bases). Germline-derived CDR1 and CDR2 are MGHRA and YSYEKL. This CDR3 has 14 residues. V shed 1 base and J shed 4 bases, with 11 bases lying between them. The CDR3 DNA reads TGCGCCAGCAGCCAAGCCCAGGGCGTGTACGAGCAGTACTTC. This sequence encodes CASSQAQGVYEQYF.

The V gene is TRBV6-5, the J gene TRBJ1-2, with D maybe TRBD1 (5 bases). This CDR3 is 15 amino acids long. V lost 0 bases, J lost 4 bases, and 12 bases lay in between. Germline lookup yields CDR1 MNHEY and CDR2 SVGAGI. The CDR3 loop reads CASSYSGAEFYGYTF. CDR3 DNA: TGTGCCAGCAGTTACTCTGGGGCGGAGTTCTATGGCTACACCTTC.

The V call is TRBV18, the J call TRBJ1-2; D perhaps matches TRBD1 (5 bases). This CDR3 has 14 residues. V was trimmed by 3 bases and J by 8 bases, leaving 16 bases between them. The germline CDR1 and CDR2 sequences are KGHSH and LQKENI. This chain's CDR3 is CASSPGSGSGGYTF. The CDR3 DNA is TGTGCCAGCTCACCCGGATCAGGGAGCGGGGGCTACACCTTC.

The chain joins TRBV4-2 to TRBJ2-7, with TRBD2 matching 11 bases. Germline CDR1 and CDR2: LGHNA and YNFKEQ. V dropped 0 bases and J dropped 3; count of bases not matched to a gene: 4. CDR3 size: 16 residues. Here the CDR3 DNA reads TGTGCCAGCAGCCAAGAGGGACTAGCGGAAAGCTACGAGCAGTACTTC. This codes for CASSQEGLAESYEQYF.

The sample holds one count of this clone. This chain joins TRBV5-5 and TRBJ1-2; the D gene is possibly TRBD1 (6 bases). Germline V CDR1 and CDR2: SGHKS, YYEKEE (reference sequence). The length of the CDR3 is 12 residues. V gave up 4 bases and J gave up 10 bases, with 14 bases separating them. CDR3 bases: TGTGCCAGCAGCGTGGACAGAGCATTCTACACCTTC. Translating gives CASSVDRAFYTF.

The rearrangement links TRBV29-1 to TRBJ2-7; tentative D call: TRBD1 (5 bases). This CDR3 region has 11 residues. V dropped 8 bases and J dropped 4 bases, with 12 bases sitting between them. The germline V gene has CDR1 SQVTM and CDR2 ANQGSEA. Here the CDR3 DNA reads TGCAGCTTCCTGGCAGGGTACGAGCAGTACTTC. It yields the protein CSFLAGYEQYF.

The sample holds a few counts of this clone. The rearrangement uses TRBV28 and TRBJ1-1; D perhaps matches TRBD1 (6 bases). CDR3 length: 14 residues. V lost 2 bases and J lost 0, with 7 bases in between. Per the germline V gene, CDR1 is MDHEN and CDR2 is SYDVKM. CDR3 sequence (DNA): TGTGCCAGCAGTTTAACAGGGTTGAACACTGAAGCTTTCTTT. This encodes CASSLTGLNTEAFF.

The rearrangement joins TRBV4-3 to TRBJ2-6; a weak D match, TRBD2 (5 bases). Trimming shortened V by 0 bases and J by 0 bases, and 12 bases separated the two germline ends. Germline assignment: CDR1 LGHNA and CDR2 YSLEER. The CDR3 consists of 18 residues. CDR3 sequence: CASSQDLMGSSGANVLTF. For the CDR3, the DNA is TGCGCCAGCAGCCAAGATCTAATGGGGAGCTCTGGGGCCAACGTCCTGACTTTC.

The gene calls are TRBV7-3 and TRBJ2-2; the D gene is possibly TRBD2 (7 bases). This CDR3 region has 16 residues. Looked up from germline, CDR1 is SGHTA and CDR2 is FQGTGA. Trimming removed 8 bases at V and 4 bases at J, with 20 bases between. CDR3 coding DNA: TGTGCCAGCTGCGAGAGGGGGGGGCGAGGCACCGGGGAGCTGTTTTTT. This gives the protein CASCERGGRGTGELFF.

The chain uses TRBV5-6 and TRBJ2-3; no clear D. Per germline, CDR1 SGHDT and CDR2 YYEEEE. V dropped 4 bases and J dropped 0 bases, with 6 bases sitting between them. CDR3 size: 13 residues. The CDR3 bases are TGTGCCAGCAGCCGTTCTAGCACAGATACGCAGTATTTT. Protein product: CASSRSSTDTQYF.

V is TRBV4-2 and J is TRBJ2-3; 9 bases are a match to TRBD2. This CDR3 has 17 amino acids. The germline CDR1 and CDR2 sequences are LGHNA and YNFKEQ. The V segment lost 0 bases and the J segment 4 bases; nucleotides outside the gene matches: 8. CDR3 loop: CASSQDPAGGRADTQYF. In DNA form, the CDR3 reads TGTGCCAGCAGCCAAGACCCAGCGGGGGGTCGGGCAGATACGCAGTATTTT.

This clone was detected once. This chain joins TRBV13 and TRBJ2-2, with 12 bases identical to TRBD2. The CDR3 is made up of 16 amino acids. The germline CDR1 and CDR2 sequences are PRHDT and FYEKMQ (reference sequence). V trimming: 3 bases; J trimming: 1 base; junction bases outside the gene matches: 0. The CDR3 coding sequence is TGTGCCAGCAGCTTGGGACTAGCGGGGAACACCGGGGAGCTGTTTTTT. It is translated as CASSLGLAGNTGELFF.